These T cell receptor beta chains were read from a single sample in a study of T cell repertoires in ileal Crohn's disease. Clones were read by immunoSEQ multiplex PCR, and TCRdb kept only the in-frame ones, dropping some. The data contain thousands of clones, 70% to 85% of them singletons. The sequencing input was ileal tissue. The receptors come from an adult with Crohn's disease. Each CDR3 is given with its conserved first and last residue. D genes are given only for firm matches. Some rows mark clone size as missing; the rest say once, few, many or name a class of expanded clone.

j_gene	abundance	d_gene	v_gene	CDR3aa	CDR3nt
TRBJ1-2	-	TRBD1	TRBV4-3	CASSHGDRDYGYTF	TGCGCCAGCAGCCACGGGGACAGAGACTATGGCTACACCTTC
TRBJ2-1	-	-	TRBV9	CASSVGPSLSYEQFF	TGTGCCAGCAGCGTAGGCCCTAGCCTCTCATATGAGCAGTTCTTC
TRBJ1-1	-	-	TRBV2	CASRDTMNTEAFF	TGTGCCAGCAGGGACACCATGAACACTGAAGCTTTCTTT
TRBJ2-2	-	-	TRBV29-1	CSAGRGTGELFF	TGCAGCGCCGGCAGGGGCACCGGGGAGCTGTTTTTT
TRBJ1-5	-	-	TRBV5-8	CASSFGRSNQPQHF	TGTGCCAGCAGCTTTGGGAGGAGCAATCAGCCCCAGCATTTT
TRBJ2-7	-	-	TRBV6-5	CASRAAGTPYYEQYF	TGTGCCAGCAGGGCTGCCGGGACTCCTTACTACGAGCAGTACTTC
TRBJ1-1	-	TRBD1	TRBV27	CASSPDRGVWNTEAFF	TGTGCCAGCAGTCCCGACAGGGGAGTGTGGAACACTGAAGCTTTCTTT
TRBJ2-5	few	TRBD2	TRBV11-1	CASSSMTSGGLETQYF	TGTGCCAGCAGCTCCATGACTAGCGGGGGGTTAGAGACCCAGTACTTC
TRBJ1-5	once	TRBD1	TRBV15	CATSRDRVNQPQHF	TGTGCCACCAGCAGGGACAGGGTCAATCAGCCCCAGCATTTT
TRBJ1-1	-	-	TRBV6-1	CASSEWGRPIQNTEAFF	TGTGCCAGCAGTGAGTGGGGCCGACCTATACAAAACACTGAAGCTTTCTTT
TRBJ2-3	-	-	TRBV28	CASILHGVADTQYF	TGTGCCAGCATCCTCCACGGGGTGGCAGATACGCAGTATTTT
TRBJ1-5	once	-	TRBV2	CASREGQLSNQPQHF	TGTGCCAGCAGAGAAGGACAGCTGAGCAATCAGCCCCAGCATTTT
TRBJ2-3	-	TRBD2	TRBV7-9	CASSTSGTSGSTQYF	TGTGCCAGCAGCACGTCCGGGACTAGCGGGAGCACGCAGTATTTT
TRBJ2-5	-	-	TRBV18	CASSPPQGLSAQYF	TGTGCCAGCTCACCACCGCAGGGGCTTTCGGCCCAGTACTTC
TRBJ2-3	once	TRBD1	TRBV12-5	CASGLGQGTDTQYF	TGTGCTAGTGGTTTGGGACAGGGGACAGATACGCAGTATTTT
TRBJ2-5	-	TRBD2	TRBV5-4	CASTGTSGRGSETQYF	TGTGCCAGCACCGGGACTAGCGGGAGGGGGTCAGAGACCCAGTACTTC
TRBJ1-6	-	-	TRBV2	CASSARSDSPLHF	TGTGCCAGCAGTGCGCGTTCGGATTCACCCCTCCACTTT
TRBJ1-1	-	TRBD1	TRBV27	CASSVGQGLGNTEAFF	TGTGCCAGCAGTGTCGGACAGGGATTGGGGAACACTGAAGCTTTCTTT
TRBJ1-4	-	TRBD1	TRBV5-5	CASSWRQGRPDEKLFF	TGTGCCAGCAGCTGGCGACAGGGCCGCCCTGATGAAAAACTGTTTTTT
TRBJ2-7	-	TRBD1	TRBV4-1	CASSPPPGVEGQGGQDPYEQYF	TGCGCCAGCAGCCCCCCCCCTGGGGTCGAGGGACAGGGCGGACAGGACCCATACGAGCAGTACTTC
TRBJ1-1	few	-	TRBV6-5	CASRVTANTEAFF	TGTGCCAGCAGAGTCACTGCGAACACTGAAGCTTTCTTT
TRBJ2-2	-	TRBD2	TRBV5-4	CASSFAGVTGELFF	TGTGCCAGCAGCTTCGCGGGGGTCACCGGGGAGCTGTTTTTT
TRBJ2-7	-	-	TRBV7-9	CASSSTGYEQYF	TGTGCCAGCAGCTCGACAGGTTACGAGCAGTACTTC
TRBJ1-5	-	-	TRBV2	CASRTGNQPQHF	TGTGCCAGCAGGACGGGAAATCAGCCCCAGCATTTT
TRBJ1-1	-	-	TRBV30	CAWRDLRAFF	TGTGCCTGGAGGGACTTGCGGGCTTTCTTT
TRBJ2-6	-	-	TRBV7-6	CASSYGQTSGANVLTF	TGTGCCAGCAGCTACGGACAGACCTCTGGGGCCAACGTCCTGACTTTC